This TCR beta chain was observed in a study of cytomegalovirus exposure and HLA in healthy donors. Whole-study results and caveats: In a later analysis, parvovirus B19, influenza, CMV and Epstein-Barr virus appeared linked to several top co-occurrence clusters.

The PCR had 60 Vbeta and 13 Jbeta primers. The repertoire was sequenced with immunoSEQ multiplex PCR; TCRdb's copy has only in-frame clones and lacks some. The table lists around 190,000 clones, 60% to 80% of them singletons. The CDR3 is 15 residues long. CDR1 and CDR2 (germline): SGHRS, YFSETQ. Trimming took 4 bases from V and 0 from J, leaving 12 bases between them. To note about this clone: Its matching antigen is unknown.

All donors participated as healthy donors of bone marrow. The sample taken for sequencing was PBMCs. The clonotype was recovered from a man between 60 and 70 years old in good health and CMV-seronegative. V and J are TRBV5-1 and TRBJ2-3; D perhaps matches TRBD2 (6 bases). The CDR3 loop reads CASSRMGTSTDTQYF. The CDR3 DNA is TGCGCCAGCAGCCGTATGGGGACTAGCACAGATACGCAGTATTTT.